This T cell receptor (beta chain) was sequenced for a study of blood T cell dynamics during melanoma immunotherapy. Time point in this sample: pre-treatment baseline. Patients had no prior systemic cancer treatment, immunosuppressants or other active cancers. Turning to this clone: Its matching antigen is unknown.

Every bulk PBMC sample received the same 350 ng of DNA. TCRdb keeps only in-frame clones here, not all; method: immunoSEQ multiplex PCR. The repertoire has under 11,000 clones, 70% to 90% of them found once; the top ten carry 15% to 20%. Study-wide findings and caveats: Whether repertoire-driving clones were melanoma-specific could not be determined. At W3, later disease-control patients showed bifurcated PBMC repertoire changes, unlike progressors.

Source: blood, taken from a patient treated with checkpoint blockade. This TCR derives from a human donor with melanoma.

CDR3 protein: CASSFTGGGYYEQYF. The CDR3 DNA reads TGTGCCAGCAGTTTTACAGGGGGAGGCTACTACGAGCAGTACTTC. The chain uses TRBV27 and TRBJ2-5; 8 positions agree with TRBD1. The J call may be incorrect, as the DNA end agrees better with TRBJ2-7. Per the germline V gene, CDR1 is MNHEY and CDR2 is SMNVEV (reference sequence). This CDR3 is 15 amino acids long.